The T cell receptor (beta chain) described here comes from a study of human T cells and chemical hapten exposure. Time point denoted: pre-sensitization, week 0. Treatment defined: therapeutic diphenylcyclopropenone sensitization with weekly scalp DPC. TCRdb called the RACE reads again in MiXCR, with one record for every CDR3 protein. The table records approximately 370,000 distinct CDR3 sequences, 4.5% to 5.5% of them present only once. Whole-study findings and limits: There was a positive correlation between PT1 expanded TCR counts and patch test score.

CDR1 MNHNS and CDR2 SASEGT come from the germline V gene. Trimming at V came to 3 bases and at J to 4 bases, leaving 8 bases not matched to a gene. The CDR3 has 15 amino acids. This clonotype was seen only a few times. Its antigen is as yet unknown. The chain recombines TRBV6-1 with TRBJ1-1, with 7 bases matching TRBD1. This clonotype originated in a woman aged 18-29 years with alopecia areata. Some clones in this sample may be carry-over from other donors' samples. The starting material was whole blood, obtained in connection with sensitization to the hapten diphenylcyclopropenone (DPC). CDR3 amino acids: CASSELIQGGTEAFF. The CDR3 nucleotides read TGTGCCAGCAGTGAGCTCATCCAGGGGGGCACTGAAGCTTTCTTT.